Below are 29 T cell receptor beta chains sequenced from a single sample in a study of blood T cell repertoires in COVID-19. Measured with immunoSEQ multiplex PCR; TCRdb has only the in-frame clones, and not every one. The table shows around 100,000 clones, with 90% occurring only once. Sequenced material: peripheral blood. Receptor source: a man between 45 and 60 years old with acute or convalescent COVID-19.

The chain combines TRBV19 with TRBJ1-5; TRBD1 matches at 12 bases. The CDR3 consists of 16 residues. V trimming: 11 bases; J trimming: 2 bases; junction bases outside the gene matches: 10. Germline-derived CDR1 and CDR2 are LNHDA and SQIVND (reference sequence). The CDR3 bases are TGTGCCGGTGGGACAGGGGGCGGGTGGGGCAATCAGCCCCAGCATTTT. Amino acids: CAGGTGGGWGNQPQHF.

The chain has TRBV6-5 and TRBJ2-3; perhaps TRBD2 as D (6 bases). V was cut by 5 bases and J by 4 bases, with 13 bases left in between. There are 14 residues in the CDR3. Germline assignment: CDR1 MNHEY and CDR2 SVGAGI. CDR3 sequence: CASSRLGGSDTQYF. CDR3 DNA sequence: TGTGCCAGCAGTCGTCTGGGGGGTTCAGATACGCAGTATTTT.

The rearrangement joins TRBV19 to TRBJ2-7; 10 bases map to TRBD1. The CDR3 has 14 amino acids. Germline V CDR1 and CDR2: LNHDA, SQIVND (reference sequence). V gave up 7 bases and J gave up 2 bases; unmatched junction bases: 5. This CDR3 is CASTPGTGAYEQYF. In DNA form, the CDR3 reads TGTGCCAGTACCCCCGGGACAGGGGCCTACGAGCAGTACTTC.

The chain recombines TRBV24-1 with TRBJ2-3, with 7 positions matching TRBD2. Germline trimming cut 3 bases from V and 1 base from J; bases unmatched to any gene: 3. Germline assignment: CDR1 KGHDR and CDR2 SFDVKD. The CDR3 length is 15 residues. The chain's CDR3 is CATSDRLAGTDTQYF. The DNA for the CDR3 is TGTGCCACCAGTGATCGCCTAGCGGGCACAGATACGCAGTATTTT.

This chain connects TRBV3-1 (or the pseudogene TRBV3-2) to TRBJ2-7, with 8 bases that match TRBD2. The V and J ends lost 5 bases and 6 bases, in that order; junction bases with no gene match: 9. The germline V gene encodes CDR1 LGHDT and CDR2 YNNKEL (reference sequence). The CDR3 extends over 14 amino acids. The CDR3 here is CASSSRGGGFEQYF. CDR3 nucleotide sequence: TGTGCCAGCAGCTCCCGGGGGGGAGGGTTCGAGCAGTACTTC.

The V gene is TRBV2, the J gene TRBJ2-4; 7 nucleotides line up with TRBD1. V shed 6 bases, J shed 0 bases, and the junction held 17 bases outside the gene matches. Germline CDR1 is SNHLY and CDR2 is FYNNEI. The CDR3 consists of 19 residues. Written as DNA, the CDR3 is TGTGCCAGCAGCGCCGGGACAGCCCTTCTCCGTTCAGCCAAAAACATTCAGTACTTC. Amino acids: CASSAGTALLRSAKNIQYF.

V usage is TRBV24-1 and J usage is TRBJ2-1; TRBD2 matches 9 bases. V dropped 2 bases and J dropped 7; count of bases not matched to a gene: 14. This CDR3 has 18 amino acids. Germline V gene sequence: CDR1 KGHDR, CDR2 SFDVKD. CDR3 sequence reads: CATSDSRGVAGAGNEQFF. The CDR3 bases are TGTGCCACCAGTGATTCCCGGGGGGTAGCGGGAGCTGGGAATGAGCAGTTCTTC.

The chain carries TRBV29-1 and TRBJ2-5; TRBD1 matches at 10 bases. The germline V gene has CDR1 SQVTM and CDR2 ANQGSEA. The V gene end was trimmed by 8 bases and the J gene end by 2 bases; junction bases not matched to a gene: 5. The CDR3 contains 13 residues. CDR3 bases: TGCAGCACTTGGACAGGGGGTCAAGAGACCCAGTACTTC. It codes for CSTWTGGQETQYF. The full variable domain, completed using reference TRBV29-1 and TRBJ2-5, is SAVISQKPSRDICQRGTSLTIQCQVDSQVTMMFWYRQQPGQSLTLIATANQGSEATYESGFVIDKFPISRPNLTFSTLTVSNMSPEDSSIYLCSTWTGGQETQYFGPGTRLLVL.

J is TRBJ2-7 and V is TRBV27, with TRBD2 as a possible D gene (6 bases). Germline V gene sequence: CDR1 MNHEY, CDR2 SMNVEV (reference sequence). CDR3 length equals 15 residues. The V and J ends lost 5 bases and 2 bases respectively, with 16 bases between them. Here the CDR3 reads CASSKWTMVAYEQYF. CDR3 sequence (DNA): TGTGCCAGCAGTAAATGGACTATGGTGGCCTACGAGCAGTACTTC.

The rearrangement joins TRBV19 to TRBJ2-3; TRBD2 matches at 9 bases. Germline CDR1 LNHDA, CDR2 SQIVND (reference sequence). This CDR3 is 15 amino acids long. The V gene end was trimmed by 3 bases and the J gene end by 5 bases; junction bases not matched to a gene: 6. Written as DNA, the CDR3 is TGTGCCAGTAGTATTTATCGAGCGGGAGGAGATACGCAGTATTTT. This sequence encodes CASSIYRAGGDTQYF.

V gene TRBV27 combines with J gene TRBJ1-2; the D gene is possibly TRBD1 (5 bases). V was clipped by 6 bases and J by 4 bases, with 18 bases between them. There are 15 residues in the CDR3. CDR1 is MNHEY, CDR2 SMNVEV, per germline (reference sequence). CDR3 loop: CASSRIDSLFYGYTF. The CDR3 coding sequence is TGTGCCAGCAGCCGCATCGACAGCCTTTTCTATGGCTACACCTTC.

As to this clone: An end of the junction differs from the germline gene, which may be a read error. The rearrangement joins TRBV24-1 to TRBJ2-3, with 8 positions matching TRBD1. The germline gives CDR1 KGHDR, CDR2 SFDVKD. CDR3 length: 17 residues. CDR3 sequence reads: CATSDPTGDLFTNTQYF. As DNA, the CDR3 is TGTGCCACCAGTGATCCGACAGGGGATCTTTTCACAAATACGCAGTATTTT.

This clone was recorded only once. This chain joins TRBV6-5 and TRBJ2-7; 7 bases fit TRBD2. Germline V lookup: CDR1 MNHEY, CDR2 SVGAGI. Losses at the gene ends were 6 bases for V and 3 bases for J; bases not matched to a gene: 11. This CDR3 region has 15 residues. CDR3 bases: TGTGCCAGCAGCTCCGACAAGGGGAGGGACTACGAGCAGTACTTC. Protein: CASSSDKGRDYEQYF.

V is TRBV21-1 and J is TRBJ2-2; TRBD2, the table's D call, was not compared with the DNA. TRBV21-1 is a pseudogene. This CDR3 has 17 amino acids. The CDR3 is CASSKVRRGPNTGELFF. The CDR3 region has the DNA TGTGCCAGCAGCAAAGTAAGGAGGGGACCGAACACCGGGGAGCTGTTTTTT.

The V call is TRBV27, the J call TRBJ1-2; 10 bases match TRBD1. Losses at the gene ends were 3 bases for V and 5 bases for J; bases not matched to a gene: 6. This CDR3 contains 15 residues. Germline assignment: CDR1 MNHEY and CDR2 SMNVEV (reference sequence). CDR3: CASSFRDRGRYGYTF. The CDR3 DNA reads as TGTGCCAGCAGTTTCCGGGACAGGGGCAGGTATGGCTACACCTTC.

The gene calls are TRBV19 and TRBJ2-1; 9 positions agree with TRBD2. The CDR3 is made up of 18 amino acids. Trimming removed 1 base from V and 4 bases from J; junction bases left unmatched: 11. The V gene's germline CDR1 is LNHDA and CDR2 SQIVND (reference sequence). CDR3 coding DNA: TGTGCCAGTAGTATAGGGCTAGCGGGAAGAGCGGATTACAATGAGCAGTTCTTC. It codes for CASSIGLAGRADYNEQFF. Together with reference TRBV19 and TRBJ2-1, the CDR3 gives the full variable domain: DGGITQSPKYLFRKEGQNVTLSCEQNLNHDAMYWYRQDPGQGLRLIYYSQIVNDFQKGDIAEGYSVSREKKESFPLTVTSAQKNPTAFYLCASSIGLAGRADYNEQFFGPGTRLTVL.

This clone was observed a handful of times. This sequence joins TRBV12-5 and TRBJ2-5; the D is unclear. The V gene's germline CDR1 is LGHNT and CDR2 FRNRAP. V was cut by 4 bases and J by 4 bases, with 4 bases left in between. This CDR3 contains 11 residues. The CDR3 is CASGSGETQYF. DNA of the CDR3: TGTGCTAGTGGTTCGGGAGAGACCCAGTACTTC.

V is TRBV29-1 and J is TRBJ2-3; the match to TRBD1 covers 7 bases. The ends lost 8 bases at V and 8 bases at J; junction bases unmatched: 10. The germline gives CDR1 SQVTM, CDR2 ANQGSEA. CDR3 length equals 12 residues. The CDR3 region is CSMGQWGGTQYF. CDR3 in DNA: TGCAGCATGGGACAGTGGGGTGGTACGCAGTATTTT.

A single count supports this clone. The chain has TRBV5-1 and TRBJ2-5; D unclear. CDR1 is SGHRS and CDR2 is YFSETQ in the germline V gene. Trimming pared 4 bases from V and 1 base from J, leaving 11 bases between. The CDR3 spans 14 residues. CDR3 DNA: TGCGCCAGCAGCCGTTTTGGCAGCCAAGAGACCCAGTACTTC. Translation gives CASSRFGSQETQYF.

The chain couples TRBV5-6 to TRBJ2-7, with no clear D. CDR1 and CDR2 (germline): SGHDT, YYEEEE. V lost 6 bases and J lost 2, with 15 bases in between. The CDR3 spans 14 residues. In DNA, the CDR3 is TGTGCCAGCATGGGTAGCCCCTCCACCTACGAGCAGTACTTC. It specifies CASMGSPSTYEQYF.

The V call is TRBV5-8, the J call TRBJ2-2; possibly TRBD1 for D (6 bases). V gave up 4 bases and J gave up 4 bases, with 14 bases separating them. The CDR3 runs to 15 residues. The germline V gene encodes CDR1 SGHTS and CDR2 YDEGEE. CDR3 in amino acids: CASSPYRVRTGELFF. In nucleotides, the CDR3 is TGTGCCAGCAGCCCTTACAGGGTTCGCACCGGGGAGCTGTTTTTT.

The gene calls are TRBV29-1 and TRBJ2-1; TRBD2 might be the D (6 bases). Germline assignment: CDR1 SQVTM and CDR2 ANQGSEA. V was cut by 6 bases and J by 5 bases, with 14 bases left in between. The CDR3 is made up of 13 amino acids. The CDR3 nucleotides read TGCAGCGTGGGGGGACTCCCTAACAATGAGCAGTTCTTC. Encoded protein: CSVGGLPNNEQFF.

J is TRBJ2-7 and V is TRBV29-1, with D hard to call. Trimming took off 0 bases at V and 0 bases at J, with 6 bases between the two ends. The CDR3 spans 13 residues. In germline, CDR1 is SQVTM, CDR2 ANQGSEA. CDR3 nucleotide sequence: TGCAGCGTTGAAGACCACAGCTCCTACGAGCAGTACTTC. It codes for CSVEDHSSYEQYF.

The V call is TRBV3-1 (or the pseudogene TRBV3-2), the J call TRBJ2-2; 13 bases are a match to TRBD2. The J segment lost 1 base and the V segment lost 5 bases, leaving 7 bases of the junction unmatched. The CDR3 totals 18 residues. CDR1 and CDR2 from the germline V gene are LGHDT and YNNKEL (reference sequence). Written as DNA, the CDR3 is TGTGCCAGCAGCGCCATCTGGACTAGCGGGAGGAACACCGGGGAGCTGTTTTTT. It codes for CASSAIWTSGRNTGELFF.

This clone came up a few times. The rearrangement uses TRBV18 and TRBJ2-7; D is possibly TRBD1 (6 bases). Germline CDR1 and CDR2: KGHSH and LQKENI. The CDR3 is made up of 13 amino acids. V shed 5 bases and J shed 7 bases, with 15 bases lying between them. The CDR3 nucleotides are TGTGCCAGCTCATCTGGACAGACGGAAGAGCAGTACTTC. Protein product: CASSSGQTEEQYF.

V and J are TRBV7-2 and TRBJ2-2, with D perhaps matching TRBD1 (6 bases). The CDR3 extends over 17 amino acids. Germline CDR1 is SGHTA and CDR2 is FQGNSA. Between the trimmed V and J ends, which lost 5 bases and 2 bases, there was a span of 18 bases. The CDR3 DNA reads as TGTGCCAGCAGCACCTCGGTTTGGACAGATAACACCGGGGAGCTGTTTTTT. Residues: CASSTSVWTDNTGELFF.

A note on this clone: At one end the junction does not follow the germline gene, possibly because of a read error. J is TRBJ1-1 and V is TRBV4-3; no firm D call. This CDR3 is built from 14 residues. The germline V gene has CDR1 LGHNA and CDR2 YSLEER. The CDR3 region has the DNA TGCGCCAGCAGTCAAGGCGGTAAGAGCACTGAAGCTTTCTTT. This sequence encodes CASSQGGKSTEAFF.

The sample holds one count of this clone. In DNA form, the CDR3 reads TGTGCCAGCAGCTGGGGGGAGTTACCCGGGGAGCTGTTTTTT. Translated: CASSWGELPGELFF. The J gene is TRBJ2-2, the V gene TRBV11-1; maybe TRBD2 (6 bases). Germline V gene lookup returns CDR1 SGHAT and CDR2 FQDESV (reference sequence). The V and J ends lost 4 bases and 6 bases respectively, with 12 bases between them. CDR3 length equals 14 residues.

The chain is built from TRBV6-2 or TRBV6-3 and TRBJ1-1, with D tentatively TRBD1 (5 bases). The CDR3 runs 12 residues. Germline values: CDR1 MNHEY, CDR2 SVGEGT. V shed 3 bases and J shed 8 bases, with 10 bases lying between them. The CDR3 region is CASSYGREEAFF. Here the CDR3 DNA reads TGTGCCAGCAGTTATGGCAGGGAAGAAGCTTTCTTT.